The rows below give T cell receptor beta chains drawn from one sample of a study of primary melanoma T cells and metastatic recurrence. Clones were read by immunoSEQ multiplex PCR, and TCRdb kept only the in-frame ones, dropping some. The data show some 900 clones, 70% to 90% seen once. Sequenced input: melanoma tumor tissue. These receptors came from a human donor with melanoma. The CDR3 runs from the conserved cysteine through the conserved F or W. D genes are given only for firm matches. The size entry is marked missing in some rows and otherwise reads once, few, many or a size class.

clone size,J gene,D gene,V gene,CDR3 DNA,CDR3 protein
-,TRBJ1-2,-,TRBV19,TGTGCCAGTAGTGTTGCCCCGGAACGCGGCTACACCTTC,CASSVAPERGYTF
-,TRBJ2-7,-,TRBV6-8,TGTGCCAGCAGTAAGGATTACAGGGATGGTGAGCAGTACTTC,CASSKDYRDGEQYF
-,TRBJ2-5,-,TRBV6-8,TGTGCCAGCACCCTGGGAGGATTGCAAGAGACCCAGTACTTC,CASTLGGLQETQYF
-,TRBJ2-7,-,TRBV18,TGTGCCAGCTCACGGGCAGGAGGCGAGCAGTACTTC,CASSRAGGEQYF
-,TRBJ1-5,-,TRBV28,TGTGCCAGCAGTCTCCTCTCAGGTGAGGGCAATCAGCCCCAGCATTTT,CASSLLSGEGNQPQHF
few,TRBJ2-5,TRBD2,TRBV28,TGTGCCAGCAGTCGGACTAGCGGGAGTAGAGAGACCCAGTACTTC,CASSRTSGSRETQYF
once,TRBJ2-1,TRBD2,TRBV19,TGTGCCAGTACCAGGACTAGCGGGGTTGGGCAGTTCTTC,CASTRTSGVGQFF
-,TRBJ1-1,-,TRBV11-3,TGTGCCAGCAGCTTTTTTGGGACAACAGTGAACACTGAAGCTTTCTTT,CASSFFGTTVNTEAFF
-,TRBJ2-5,-,TRBV4-1,TGCGCCAGCAGCCAAGATCTCCGGGGAGAGACCCAGTACTTC,CASSQDLRGETQYF
-,TRBJ1-1,TRBD1,TRBV19,TGTGCCAGTAGTGCCGACAGGGGAGGAACTGAAGCTTTCTTT,CASSADRGGTEAFF
-,TRBJ2-3,-,TRBV5-1,TGCGCCAGCAGCTTCGAGGCTAGCACAGATACGCAGTATTTT,CASSFEASTDTQYF
-,TRBJ1-4,-,TRBV19,TGTGCCAGTAGTATATCGACAGCACGGGGCGAAAAACTGTTTTTT,CASSISTARGEKLFF
-,TRBJ2-7,TRBD1,TRBV29-1,TGCAGCGGGACGGGACAGGGGAACGAGCAGTACTTC,CSGTGQGNEQYF
-,TRBJ2-5,TRBD2,TRBV12-5,TGTGCTAGTGCCCAAGGGGGTAGCGGGAGGGCAGCGGAGACCCAGTACTTC,CASAQGGSGRAAETQYF
-,TRBJ2-7,-,TRBV15,TGTGCCACCAGCAGAGACCAAGTTGGCGGCGAGCAGTACTTC,CATSRDQVGGEQYF
-,TRBJ2-1,-,TRBV29-1,TGCAGCGTTGCGGGACTGGGGTATGAGCAGTTCTTC,CSVAGLGYEQFF
large,TRBJ2-7,TRBD2,TRBV6-8,TGTGCCATCAAACCCCGGGAGGCCTACGAGCAGTACTTC,CAIKPREAYEQYF
-,TRBJ2-7,TRBD1,TRBV18,TGTGCCAGCTCAGCAAAACAGGGGGCGGGCTACGAGCAGTACTTC,CASSAKQGAGYEQYF
few,TRBJ2-3,TRBD2,TRBV6-8,TGTGCCAGCAGTTCCCTAGCGGGAGAGCGAGATACGCAGTATTTT,CASSSLAGERDTQYF
-,TRBJ1-4,-,TRBV30,TGTGCCTGGAGTGTCCCCGGGACTGGTCGAGAAAAACTGTTTTTT,CAWSVPGTGREKLFF
-,TRBJ1-3,TRBD1,TRBV11-1,TGTGCCAGCAGCTTGACAGGGGGTGGAAACACCATATATTTT,CASSLTGGGNTIYF
-,TRBJ2-1,-,TRBV19,TGTGCCAGTAGTATAGGCAGGCGCGGCGAGCAGTTCTTC,CASSIGRRGEQFF
-,TRBJ2-5,-,TRBV11-3,TGTGCCAGCAGCTTAGGAGAGAGGTTGGAGACCCAGTACTTC,CASSLGERLETQYF
-,TRBJ2-6,-,TRBV25-1,TGTGCCAGCAGTGAATTTGCAGGGTCTTCTGGGGCCAACGTCCTGACTTTC,CASSEFAGSSGANVLTF
-,TRBJ2-7,-,TRBV5-1,TGCGCCAGCAGCTTGGTGTCAGGGGAGGACGAGCAGTACTTC,CASSLVSGEDEQYF
-,TRBJ2-1,-,TRBV15,TGTGCCACCAGCAGAGGCGTCGGGGACGATGAGCAGTTCTTC,CATSRGVGDDEQFF
-,TRBJ1-4,-,TRBV6-8,TGTGCCAGCAGTTACACCCTGGCAGGGGAAAAACTGTTTTTT,CASSYTLAGEKLFF
-,TRBJ2-3,TRBD1,TRBV2,TGTGCCAGCAGCTTCACAGGGGGGGATACGCAGTATTTT,CASSFTGGDTQYF
-,TRBJ2-7,-,TRBV5-1,TGCGCCAGCAGCTTGGCCGTAGCGGCCTACGAGCAGTACTTC,CASSLAVAAYEQYF
-,TRBJ2-7,TRBD1,TRBV11-3,TGTGCCAGCAGCAACCCCCAGGGGGCGCGGTACGAGCAGTACTTC,CASSNPQGARYEQYF
-,TRBJ1-5,TRBD1,TRBV10-3,TGTGCCATCAGTGAGGGGGACAGGGACAATCAGCCCCAGCATTTT,CAISEGDRDNQPQHF
-,TRBJ2-2,-,TRBV30,TGTGCCTGGAGTACCAGGACCGGGGAGCTGTTTTTT,CAWSTRTGELFF
once,TRBJ2-3,-,TRBV5-1,TGCGTCAGCTCCCCCGCCGGGGGTCCCACAGATACGCAGTATTTT,CVSSPAGGPTDTQYF
-,TRBJ2-1,-,TRBV18,TGTGCCAGCTCCCCCTGGGACTCGGTATACAATGAGCAGTTCTTC,CASSPWDSVYNEQFF
-,TRBJ2-2,-,TRBV11-3,TGTGCCAGCAGCGAGCGACTCCCGGGCACCGGGGAGCTGTTTTTT,CASSERLPGTGELFF
-,TRBJ2-2,TRBD1,TRBV6-8,TGTGCCAGCAGTTCGTGGGGGACAGCGAACACCGGGGAGCTGTTTTTT,CASSSWGTANTGELFF
-,TRBJ1-1,TRBD1,TRBV6-8,TGTGCCATCAGTGGGAAAACAGGGGGCATGAACACTGAAGCTTTCTTT,CAISGKTGGMNTEAFF
-,TRBJ2-7,-,TRBV5-1,TGCGCCAGCAGCCCGGGGGCCCCGCGGTCAAGGCAGTACTTC,CASSPGAPRSRQYF
-,TRBJ2-5,-,TRBV6-8,TGTGCCAGCAGGATAATTCAAGAGATCCAGTACTTC,CASRIIQEIQYF
once,TRBJ2-7,-,TRBV6-8,TGTGCCAGCAGTTACACGGCGGCCTCCTACGAGCAGTACTTC,CASSYTAASYEQYF
-,TRBJ2-3,TRBD1,TRBV6-7,TGTGCCAGCAGTGCGACAGGGGCGTACACAGATACGCAGTATTTT,CASSATGAYTDTQYF
-,TRBJ2-7,-,TRBV6-1,TGTGCCAGCAGTGAAGCGACGGGATTACTTGGCGAGCAGTACTTC,CASSEATGLLGEQYF
-,TRBJ2-5,-,TRBV7-4,TGTGCCAGCGCTGAGGGGCCACGGGAGACCCAGTACTTC,CASAEGPRETQYF